These T cell receptor beta chains were read from a single sample in a study of regulatory and conventional T cells in RAG deficiency. Profiled with immunoSEQ multiplex PCR; TCRdb holds only in-frame clones, not every one. Counted here are 24,000 or so clones, roughly 93% occurring once; the ten biggest clones make up about 0.73%. These data also formed part of another study, on regulatory T cells.

Sample: CD4+ T cells sorted from blood. The receptors come from a human donor in good health. Both conserved end residues are part of each CDR3. Each record gives: D gene, V gene, J gene, CDR3 protein, CDR3 DNA. D genes are given only for firm matches.

TRBD2,TRBV11-1,TRBJ2-1,CASSSLAGGPGEQFF,TGTGCCAGCAGTTCACTAGCGGGGGGGCCCGGTGAGCAGTTCTTC
TRBD2,TRBV10-3,TRBJ2-1,CAISELAGGNNEQFF,TGTGCCATCAGTGAATTGGCGGGGGGCAACAATGAGCAGTTCTTC
NA,TRBV5-5,TRBJ1-2,CASSLDLPNYGYTF,TGTGCCAGCAGCTTGGACCTACCAAACTATGGCTACACCTTC
TRBD1,TRBV10-2,TRBJ1-2,CASSFGQGYGYTF,TGCGCCAGCAGTTTTGGACAGGGCTATGGCTACACCTTC
NA,TRBV19,TRBJ1-1,CASSIRGFTEAFF,TGTGCCAGTAGTATTCGCGGATTCACTGAAGCTTTCTTT
TRBD1,TRBV11-2,TRBJ2-2,CASSLAEIGTGGTGELFF,TGTGCCAGCAGCTTAGCGGAGATTGGGACAGGGGGCACCGGGGAGCTGTTTTTT
NA,TRBV5-1,TRBJ2-5,CASSLHLGTGQETQYF,TGCGCCAGCAGCTTACATTTAGGGACGGGACAAGAGACCCAGTACTTC
NA,TRBV5-4,TRBJ1-1,CASSLSGGNTEAFF,TGTGCCAGCAGCTTGTCTGGGGGCAACACTGAAGCTTTCTTT
NA,TRBV23-1,TRBJ2-7,CASSQSLGTHEQYF,TGCGCCAGCAGTCAATCCCTGGGGACCCACGAGCAGTACTTC
TRBD1,TRBV7-9,TRBJ1-2,CASSSLTGGSTYGYTF,TGTGCCAGCAGCTCTTTAACAGGGGGCTCTACCTATGGCTACACCTTC